These T cell receptor beta chains were read from a single sample in a study of OX40 agonist ivuxolimab in advanced cancers. Sequenced by immunoSEQ multiplex PCR; TCRdb stores in-frame clones only, minus some. Seen here are about 68,000 clones, about 84% observed once, and the top ten hold 0.68%. The sequencing used CD4+ or CD8+ T cells sorted from blood, collected in a trial of the OX40 agonist ivuxolimab. The receptors shown here come from an adult with an advanced solid tumor such as melanoma, head and neck, liver or kidney cancer. Both conserved end residues are part of each CDR3.

V,CDR3
TRBV10-3,CAISEMGGGSTGELFF
TRBV28,CASSLFGTAGALSYEQYF
TRBV19,CASSKGRDQPQHF
TRBV9,CASSVARGGSDTGELFF
TRBV10-2,CASSEELNTEAFF
TRBV7-9,CASSLVGMGYNEQFF
TRBV7-3,CASSLTGGASGYTF
TRBV9,CASSVVPRAGELFF
TRBV19,CASSPSLAYNEQFF
TRBV4-3,CASSQDAFQETQYF
TRBV2,CASSPAGRGDTQYF
TRBV11-3,CASSQTSGGAFEQFF
TRBV7-2,CASSLSSGMTYEQYF
TRBV6-1,CASSLQLLASPLHF
TRBV6-1,CASSEEGKLLIYGYTF
TRBV27,CASSSTPGDNEKLFF
TRBV6-5,CASSYSSRVLRPEAFF
TRBV2,CASSVTAITNTEAFF
TRBV6-6,CASTSEITTGELFF
TRBV7-9,CASSSGQGVGNTEAFF
TRBV19,CASSIYDSGYTF
TRBV2,CASSKTGGWGGNQPQHF
TRBV15,CATSRDSDTQYF
TRBV2,CASQSGTSRANVLTF
TRBV6-1,CASSVTLTYNSPLHF
TRBV5-1,CVSQGGYEQYF
TRBV7-9,CASSRLAGGNEQFF
TRBV28,CASRLAGEGHEQYF
TRBV4-1,CASSQDVTGVSYEQYF
TRBV10-3,CAIRQTSGEEQFF
TRBV2,CASSEIGQGAYEQYF
TRBV18,CASSRRTGNSGANVLTF
TRBV2,CASSVSGQNYGYTF
TRBV27,CASRLGGGGGYTF
TRBV2,CASSENPGSYTF
TRBV11-2,CASSLGDWTGGYYGYTF
TRBV18,CASSPLTGASLHF
TRBV18,CASSPTQGETQYF
TRBV19,CASSDRGYGYTF
TRBV18,CASSPGTGNEAFF
TRBV12-5,CASGPGSRPLEKLFF
TRBV19,CASSELTGSEKLFF
TRBV28,CASSLGLAGGRNTQYF
TRBV6-6,CASSPRSGEAFF
TRBV19,CASSMGTGSSGANVLTF
TRBV12-5,CASGSGQPGTDTQYF
TRBV5-1,CASSLAPQGNYGYTF
TRBV6-5,CASSYSPFSGFGYTF
TRBV2,CASRDQGAAQPQHF